These 6 T cell receptor beta chains were sequenced from one sample in a study of cytomegalovirus exposure and HLA in healthy donors. Amplification used 60 Vbeta primers and 13 Jbeta primers. Profiling relied on immunoSEQ multiplex PCR, and the TCRdb table lists in-frame clones only, not all of them. The sample includes 90,000 to 120,000 clones, more than 75% seen only once; the top ten take roughly 2.5%. The sample consisted of PBMCs. All receptors derive from a man aged 30 to 45 in good health and CMV-seropositive.

Here the CDR3 reads CASSATGTGSNEQFF. In DNA form, the CDR3 reads TGTGCCAGCAGTGCGACCGGGACAGGGTCGAATGAGCAGTTCTTC. The chain couples TRBV6-5 to TRBJ2-1, with 9 bases lining up with TRBD1. Germline CDR1 reads MNHEY; CDR2 reads SVGAGI. J gave up 7 bases and V 5 bases, and 9 bases lay outside the gene matches. CDR3 length: 15 amino acids.

On this clone itself: Additional DNA sequences in this sample encode the identical CDR3. CDR3 loop: CASSLSGGNYGYTF. CDR3 coding DNA: TGTGCCAGCAGTTTATCGGGAGGGAACTATGGCTACACCTTC. The J gene is TRBJ1-2, the V gene TRBV27; D is uncertain. Germline CDR1 is MNHEY and CDR2 is SMNVEV (reference sequence). Trimming stripped 0 bases from V and 2 bases from J, with 7 bases between. CDR3 length: 14 residues.

J is TRBJ1-2 and V is TRBV6-5; TRBD1 agrees at 10 bases. This CDR3 spans 14 amino acids. CDR1 is MNHEY, CDR2 SVGAGI, per germline. V was clipped by 6 bases and J by 2 bases; unmatched bases: 3. CDR3 protein: CASRTGQGNYGYTF. The CDR3 DNA reads as TGTGCCAGCAGGACGGGACAGGGGAACTATGGCTACACCTTC.

The chain carries TRBV7-3 and TRBJ2-6; 7 positions agree with TRBD1. The CDR3 consists of 16 residues. From germline, CDR1 is SGHTA and CDR2 FQGTGA. The J segment lost 0 bases and the V segment lost 3 bases, leaving 2 bases of the junction unmatched. CDR3 loop: CASSFRGLSGANVLTF. DNA for the CDR3: TGTGCCAGCAGCTTTAGGGGGCTCTCTGGGGCCAACGTCCTGACTTTC.

Notes on this clone: Germline and junction disagree at one end, which may indicate a read error. The rearrangement joins TRBV5-1 to TRBJ2-5, with 9 bases identical to TRBD2. The CDR3 runs to 16 residues. CDR1 and CDR2 (germline): SGHRS, YFSETQ. The CDR3, as DNA: TGCGCCAGCAGCTTGGCTAGCGGGGCGTACCAAGAGGCCCAGTACTTC. Translation: CASSLASGAYQEAQYF.

The chain is built from TRBV15 and TRBJ1-5; 8 bases are a match to TRBD1. The CDR3 runs 17 residues. The V gene's germline CDR1 is LNHNV and CDR2 YYDKDF (reference sequence). J lost 2 bases, V lost 5 bases, and 11 bases had no gene match. CDR3 loop: CATSDRTGYRGNQPQHF. CDR3 nucleotide sequence: TGTGCCACCAGCGACCGGACAGGGTACCGGGGCAATCAGCCCCAGCATTTT.